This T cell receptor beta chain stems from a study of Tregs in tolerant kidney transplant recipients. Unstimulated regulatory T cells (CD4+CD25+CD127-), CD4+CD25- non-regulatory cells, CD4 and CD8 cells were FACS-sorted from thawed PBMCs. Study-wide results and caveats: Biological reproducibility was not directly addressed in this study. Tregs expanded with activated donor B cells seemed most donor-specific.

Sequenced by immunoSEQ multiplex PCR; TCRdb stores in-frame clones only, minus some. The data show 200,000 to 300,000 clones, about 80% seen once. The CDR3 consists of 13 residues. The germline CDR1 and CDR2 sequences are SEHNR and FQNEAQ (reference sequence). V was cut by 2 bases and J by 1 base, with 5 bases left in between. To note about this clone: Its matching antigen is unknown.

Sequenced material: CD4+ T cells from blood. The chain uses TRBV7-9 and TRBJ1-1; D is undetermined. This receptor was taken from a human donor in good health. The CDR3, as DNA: TGTGCCAGCAGCTTACAGGCGAACACTGAAGCTTTCTTT. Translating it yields CASSLQANTEAFF.